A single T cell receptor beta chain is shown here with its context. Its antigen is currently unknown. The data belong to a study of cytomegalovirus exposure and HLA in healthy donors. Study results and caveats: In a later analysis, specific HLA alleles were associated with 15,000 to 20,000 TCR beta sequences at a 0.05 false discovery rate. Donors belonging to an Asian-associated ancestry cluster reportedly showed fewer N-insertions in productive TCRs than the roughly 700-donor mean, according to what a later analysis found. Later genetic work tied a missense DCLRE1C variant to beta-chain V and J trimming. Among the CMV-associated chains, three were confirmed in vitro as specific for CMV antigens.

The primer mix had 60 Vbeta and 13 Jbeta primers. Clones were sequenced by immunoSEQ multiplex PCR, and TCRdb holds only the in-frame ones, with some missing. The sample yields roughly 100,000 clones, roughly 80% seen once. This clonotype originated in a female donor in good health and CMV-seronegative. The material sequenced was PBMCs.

CDR3: CASSPFSQGVPYEQYF. The CDR3 DNA reads as TGTGCCAGCAGCCCCTTTTCCCAGGGGGTCCCCTACGAGCAGTACTTC. This chain joins TRBV9 and TRBJ2-7, with 7 bases fitting TRBD1. The CDR3 loop spans 16 amino acids. Germline assignment: CDR1 SGDLS and CDR2 YYNGEE. V gave up 4 bases and J gave up 2 bases; unmatched junction bases: 12.